Given below is one TCR beta chain in context. The data were taken from a study of CD8 T cells in Susac syndrome. As for the study in general: When blood was collected, patients with Susac syndrome were therapy-naive, were taking corticosteroids, or were receiving intravenous immunoglobulin alone.

Random-hexamer reverse transcription was applied to roughly 0.45 to 1 ug RNA. Across 54 Vbeta and 13 Jbeta, TCR beta CDR3 was amplified with immunoSEQ multiplex PCR. TCRdb ran MiXCR on the immunoSEQ multiplex PCR reads and lists one entry per CDR3 protein. The data hold under 300,000 distinct CDR3 sequences, with almost 97% observed a single time. The CDR3 loop spans 11 amino acids. Looked up from germline, CDR1 is MNHEY and CDR2 is SMNVEV (reference sequence). Trimming pared 5 bases from V and 13 bases from J, leaving 12 bases between. The sample consisted of CD4+ T cells from PBMCs. This clonotype originated in a human donor with Susac syndrome. The chain is built from TRBV27 and TRBJ2-1, with D perhaps matching TRBD2 (6 bases). The CDR3 nucleotides are TGTGCCAGCAGTCCCGGGACTCGCCAGTTCTTC. It codes for CASSPGTRQFF.